This T cell receptor beta chain came from a study of T cell clonality in common variable immunodeficiency. Diagnosis required reduced IgG, IgA and/or IgM with specific antibody deficiency. V lost 5 bases and J lost 1, with 12 bases in between. The CDR3 is 14 residues long. The germline gives CDR1 SGHTA, CDR2 FQGNSA. Some clones are missing from TCRdb's copy, which holds only in-frame ones; the method was immunoSEQ multiplex PCR. The table lists some 27,000 clones, with no singletons. General study points: Fewer TCRbeta clones were shared among CVID subjects than controls. Reportedly, TCR beta sequences from common variable immunodeficiency showed fewer deletions and N-nucleotide insertions.

This clone occurred many times. Antigen specificity is unknown. The CDR3 is cut off 3 residues early in the read; its end comes from the germline J gene. Sequenced input: peripheral blood mononuclear cells. This clonotype originated in a human donor with common variable immunodeficiency. The genes are TRBV7-2 and TRBJ2-7; possible D gene TRBD2, 5 bases. The CDR3 is CASSARGLSYEQYF. The sequenced part of the CDR3 DNA is TGTGCCAGCAGCGCTAGAGGACTTTCCTACGAG.